This T cell receptor (beta chain) is drawn from a study of T cells in Graves' hyperthyroidism and ophthalmopathy. Study in general: Upon initial diagnosis and before any treatment, peripheral blood was collected. Broader study findings: Researchers found most expanded thyroid clonotypes above 0.001 in blood as well.

Amplified TCR beta CDR3 regions came from RNA transcripts. Researchers ran a first-round RT-PCR on the TCR CDR3 using the HTBI primer set. From the multiplex PCR reads, TCRdb called clonotypes with MiXCR, one entry per CDR3 protein. This table has 500,000 to 750,000 distinct CDR3 sequences, around a sixth appearing once. The CDR3 spans 14 residues. Looked up from germline, CDR1 is LGHDT and CDR2 is YNNKEL (reference sequence). This clonotype occurred a few times. Its specificity is unknown. A junction boundary mismatches the germline segment, possibly from a read error. The chain uses TRBV3-1 and TRBJ2-3; D perhaps matches TRBD1 (5 bases). This receptor was taken from a young woman with Graves' hyperthyroidism. The material sequenced was blood. CDR3: CASGQGAGRDTQYF. CDR3 in DNA: TGTGCCAGCGGCCAAGGGGCAGGTCGAGATACGCAGTATTTT.